The TCR beta chain under discussion was sequenced for a study of memory CD4+ T cells and cytomegalovirus serostatus (dated by TCRdb to about 2019). Concerning the study at large: The 35 or so healthy Belgian adults in the cohort included 9 who were CMV seropositive and approximately 25 who were CMV seronegative. The study sequenced CD4+ memory TCRbeta repertoires of a Belgian cohort with known cytomegalovirus serostatus to replicate a published TCR-based CMV serostatus classifier.

The research as a whole found: For predicting CMV serostatus, the median bootstrapped AUC was 0.95 using the original framework and 0.91 using a US-trained random forest. Of 170 or so previously reported CMV-associated TCRbeta sequences, 67 appeared in the CD4+ memory repertoires, each in one to five individuals. Only CD4+CD45RO+ memory cells were sequenced, in contrast to the original study, which included naive and memory CD4+ and CD8+ populations. A median bootstrapped AUC of around 0.95 with a 95% CI of 0.76-1.00 was achieved on the Belgian cohort by the original-framework classifier. The results were interpreted as suggesting that the CMV-associated TCR signature is largely present in the CD4+ memory repertoire.

The Quick-DNA Microprep Kit was used to extract genomic DNA from the sorted cells. Amplification of TCRbeta DNA was done with the immunoSEQ hsTCRbeta kit, following the protocol from the manufacturer. TCRbeta libraries were sequenced on an Illumina MiSeq instrument. Under the source paper's analysis protocol: Following removal of out-of-frame sequences, approximately 2.1 million distinct TCRbeta sequences were retained, with an average of roughly 70,000 per individual. Each individual was scored by the count of roughly 160 previously reported CMV-associated TCRbeta sequences and the total productive distinct TCRbeta count. A beta-binomial model was reimplemented in Python, and scikit-learn random forests with default parameters were trained on US cohort data. On the Belgian cohort, classifier performance was reported as the median AUC, along with percentile confidence intervals, across 10,000 bootstrap iterations. TCRdb mirrors the immuneACCESS table, restricted to in-frame sequences. Some clones are absent from its copies; in checked studies, under half trace to an unresolved V gene, and the reason for the others is unknown. That table is the source of V, J and clone size, and D and trimming were worked out from the DNA. The sample data list 40,000 to 50,000 clones, and 76% of these were observed just once. The top ten hold around 1.9% of the sample.

The CDR3 has 16 amino acids, counting the end cysteine and phenylalanine. Only the CDR3 region is kept as DNA, spanning 48 bases read in frame from base 1. Germline trimming amounts to 2 bases on V and 4 bases on J, with 8 as the count of junction bases outside the gene matches. On this clone itself: Its antigen is unknown. No much larger clone is present one base from it, and per-base qualities are unavailable.

A FACSAria II was used to sort memory CD4+ T cells, defined as single viable CD3+CD4+CD8-CD45RO+ cells. CMV serostatus was determined using a Roche Elecsys assay that detects serum IgG against CMV pp150, pp28, p38 and p52. Once the samples were thawed, total CD4+ T cells were enriched through positive selection using CD4 magnetic microbeads. The samples came from a different study that was designed specifically to examine the CD4+ T cell memory repertoire. Following standard operating procedures, peripheral blood mononuclear cells were isolated and cryopreserved, while serum was kept at -80 degrees C. The staining used CD3-PerCP (BW264/56), CD4-APC (RPA-T4), CD45RO-PE (UCHT1) and CD8-Pacific Orange (3B5) antibodies, and Sytox blue was used to exclude non-viable cells.

This receptor was obtained from an adult in good health and CMV-seronegative. Sequencing input: memory CD4+ T cells from blood. Here the chain combines TRBV5-3 and TRBJ2-2; 7 bases in the middle match TRBD2. TRBV5-3 is labeled an ORF, and its function is uncertain. The CDR3 region: CARSFPGPGGTGELFF. The DNA is as follows: TGTGCCAGAAGCTTCCCGGGGCCGGGGGGCACCGGGGAGCTGTTTTTT.